This T cell receptor (beta chain) was obtained from a study of blood T cell repertoires in COVID-19. Study-wide background: Acute and convalescent COVID-19 samples came from the United States, Italy and Spain. The cDNA or gDNA used as material had been derived from T cells, B-cell-depleted T cells, or PBMCs.

As originally analysed: Amplification of reference gene primers provided the estimated nucleated cell counts. Using immunoSEQ multiplex PCR, the repertoire was profiled, and TCRdb retains in-frame clones only, with some absent. That table is the source of V, J and clone size, and D and trimming were worked out from the DNA. The sample carries more than 250,000 clones, roughly 82% recorded once. V was clipped by 5 bases and J by 0 bases; unmatched bases: 6. This CDR3 comprises 16 residues. Germline assignment: CDR1 SEHNR and CDR2 FQNEAQ (reference sequence). This chain links TRBV7-9 with TRBJ2-2; TRBD1 matches 7 bases. The sequenced sample was peripheral blood. This clonotype was sampled from a woman aged 50 to 65 with acute or convalescent COVID-19. The CDR3 DNA sequence: TGTGCCAGCAGCCAGGGTGGACAGGCGAACACCGGGGAGCTGTTTTTT. Encoded protein: CASSQGGQANTGELFF.